What follows are 20 T cell receptor beta chains derived from one specimen sequenced in a study of shared clonotypes between healthy human individuals. Assay: immunoSEQ multiplex PCR; the TCRdb copy retains only in-frame clones and omits some. Among about 2.3 million clones listed, about nine tenths were seen once. The sample was naive CD4+ T cells from PBMCs. The sample's subset: CD45RA+ positively selected. Receptor source: a young man in good health. Some clones in this sample may be carry-over from other donors' samples.

This clone came up once. This sequence joins TRBV28 and TRBJ2-1, with 12 nucleotides matching TRBD2. V lost 4 bases and J lost 5; bases outside the gene matches: 3. Germline loops: CDR1 MDHEN, CDR2 SYDVKM. CDR3 length: 15 amino acids. This CDR3 is CASSSWTSGNNEQFF. The CDR3 DNA reads as TGTGCCAGCAGTTCATGGACTAGCGGGAACAATGAGCAGTTCTTC.

The chain recombines TRBV6-5 with TRBJ2-5; D is unclear. This CDR3 is 14 amino acids long. Trimming removed 2 bases from V and 4 bases from J, with 11 bases in between. Germline loops: CDR1 MNHEY, CDR2 SVGAGI. The CDR3 nucleotides read TGTGCCAGCAGTTACGGCTACCCGGTAGAGACCCAGTACTTC. Translation gives CASSYGYPVETQYF.

The genes are TRBV28 and TRBJ2-1; TRBD2 matches 11 bases. With 7 bases clipped from V and 1 base from J, the junction kept 3 bases outside the gene matches. Germline values: CDR1 MDHEN, CDR2 SYDVKM. This CDR3 region has 15 residues. The CDR3 region is CASTRLAGSYNEQFF. DNA for the CDR3: TGTGCCAGCACCCGACTAGCGGGGTCCTACAATGAGCAGTTCTTC.

The rearrangement joins TRBV6-1 to TRBJ2-7, with D unresolved. This CDR3 has 15 amino acids. The V gene's germline CDR1 is MNHNS and CDR2 SASEGT. Trimming stripped 3 bases from V and 0 bases from J, with 12 bases between. CDR3: CASSEGQLLSYEQYF. The DNA of the CDR3 is TGTGCCAGCAGTGAGGGTCAGTTACTCTCCTACGAGCAGTACTTC.

The chain is built from TRBV5-1 and TRBJ2-7; D not certain. The CDR3 is 13 residues long. Trimming took 4 bases from V and 4 from J, leaving 12 bases between them. Germline V gene sequence: CDR1 SGHRS, CDR2 YFSETQ. This CDR3 is CASSPPGQYEQYF. In nucleotides, the CDR3 is TGCGCCAGCAGCCCCCCCGGGCAGTACGAGCAGTACTTC.

This chain connects TRBV19 to TRBJ2-3; perhaps TRBD1 as D (6 bases). Germline CDR1 is LNHDA and CDR2 is SQIVND (reference sequence). V was clipped by 7 bases and J by 0 bases, with 17 bases between them. The CDR3 totals 16 residues. In nucleotides, the CDR3 is TGTGCCAGTAACCACCGAGGGGGTAGGAGCACAGATACGCAGTATTTT. Translation: CASNHRGGRSTDTQYF.

CDR3: CAWIQRGTGGHLNTEAFF. Here the CDR3 DNA reads TGTGCCTGGATTCAAAGAGGGACAGGGGGCCACCTGAACACTGAAGCTTTCTTT. The chain uses TRBV30 and TRBJ1-1, with TRBD1 matching over 12 bases. The CDR3 length is 18 residues. Per germline, CDR1 GTSNPN and CDR2 SVGIG (reference sequence). Germline trimming cut 4 bases from V and 0 bases from J; bases unmatched to any gene: 12.

The chain uses TRBV12-5 and TRBJ2-1, with D possibly being TRBD2 (6 bases). V was clipped by 1 base and J by 8 bases, with 21 bases between them. This CDR3 has 17 residues. Germline V lookup: CDR1 LGHNT, CDR2 FRNRAP. This CDR3 reads CASGLDTSRVLSDEQFF. CDR3 coding DNA: TGTGCTAGTGGTTTGGATACTAGCAGGGTATTGTCGGATGAGCAGTTCTTC.

The chain carries TRBV11-2 and TRBJ2-3, with 7 bases aligning to TRBD2. This CDR3 spans 16 amino acids. With 0 bases clipped from V and 0 bases from J, the junction kept 3 bases outside the gene matches. The germline CDR1 and CDR2 sequences are SGHAT and FQNNGV. The chain's CDR3 is CASSLDFGGSTDTQYF. The CDR3 DNA follows: TGTGCCAGCAGCTTAGATTTCGGGGGGAGCACAGATACGCAGTATTTT.

The chain couples TRBV19 to TRBJ1-2; perhaps TRBD1 as D (6 bases). Germline lookup yields CDR1 LNHDA and CDR2 SQIVND (reference sequence). Trimming removed 3 bases from V and 8 bases from J, with 16 bases in between. This CDR3 has 14 residues. The CDR3 DNA sequence: TGTGCCAGTAGTATTTCACCCGGGGGCGGAGGCTACACCTTC. This translates into CASSISPGGGGYTF.

This clone was counted between two and nine times. V usage is TRBV5-1 and J usage is TRBJ2-2; maybe TRBD2 (5 bases). Trimming shortened V by 4 bases and J by 6 bases, and 10 bases separated the two germline ends. This CDR3 is built from 13 residues. Germline loops: CDR1 SGHRS, CDR2 YFSETQ. The CDR3 DNA is TGCGCCAGCAGCATGGACGGGGCCGGGGAGCTGTTTTTT. It codes for CASSMDGAGELFF.

V usage is TRBV4-2 and J usage is TRBJ2-1; tentatively, D is TRBD1 (6 bases). V lost 0 bases to trimming and J lost 4 bases, with 13 bases between them. Germline lookup yields CDR1 LGHNA and CDR2 YNFKEQ. The CDR3 is 16 residues long. As DNA, the CDR3 is TGTGCCAGCAGCCAAGATGCCGGGACAAGGTACAATGAGCAGTTCTTC. As protein: CASSQDAGTRYNEQFF.

In this sample, this clone turned up once. This chain joins TRBV30 and TRBJ1-2; no firm D call. Between the trimmed V and J ends, which lost 3 bases and 8 bases, there was a span of 22 bases. The germline V gene has CDR1 GTSNPN and CDR2 SVGIG (reference sequence). The CDR3 has 15 amino acids. Here the CDR3 DNA reads TGTGCCTGGAGGAAGGGCGGACTCGGGGAATGGGGCTACACCTTC. It is translated as CAWRKGGLGEWGYTF.

This chain connects TRBV5-1 to TRBJ2-2; D may be TRBD2 (6 bases). V was pared by 7 bases and J by 0 bases, with 10 bases between. Germline-derived CDR1 and CDR2 are SGHRS and YFSETQ. This CDR3 is 14 amino acids long. CDR3 loop: CASGGATNTGELFF. For the CDR3, the DNA is TGCGCCAGCGGCGGGGCTACGAACACCGGGGAGCTGTTTTTT. Full variable domain (rest looked up from reference TRBV5-1 and TRBJ2-2): KAGVTQTPRYLIKTRGQQVTLSCSPISGHRSVSWYQQTPGQGLQFLFEYFSETQRNKGNFPGRFSGRQFSNSRSEMNVSTLELGDSALYLCASGGATNTGELFFGEGSRLTVL.

Remarks on this clone: Other DNA sequences of this sample code for an identical CDR3. V usage is TRBV5-1 and J usage is TRBJ2-7; D remains ambiguous. The CDR3 loop spans 11 amino acids. Germline V CDR1 and CDR2: SGHRS, YFSETQ. V lost 0 bases, J lost 5 bases, and 3 bases lay in between. CDR3 loop: CASSLGDEQYF. CDR3 in DNA: TGCGCCAGCAGCTTGGGCGACGAGCAGTACTTC.

The chain links TRBV18 to TRBJ1-1; D ambiguous. Trimming took 3 bases from V and 5 from J, leaving 7 bases between them. CDR1 and CDR2 from the germline V gene are KGHSH and LQKENI. The CDR3 is 12 residues long. The CDR3 DNA sequence: TGTGCCAGCTCACCCCTCCCAACTGAAGCTTTCTTT. As protein: CASSPLPTEAFF.

V and J are TRBV7-3 and TRBJ1-2, with D unclear. Trimming pared 2 bases from V and 2 bases from J, leaving 6 bases between. The CDR3 has 13 amino acids. CDR1 and CDR2 from the germline V gene are SGHTA and FQGTGA. CDR3 in DNA: TGTGCCAGCAGCTTAGGGGTGAACTATGGCTACACCTTC. Its protein product is CASSLGVNYGYTF.

This chain uses TRBV27 with TRBJ2-3; D assignment may be TRBD1 or TRBD2 (5 bases each). Germline V gene lookup returns CDR1 MNHEY and CDR2 SMNVEV (reference sequence). The CDR3 consists of 16 residues. Trimming stripped 3 bases from V and 2 bases from J, with 15 bases between. CDR3 nucleotides: TGTGCCAGCAGTTTCGGGGCGCGGGCGTACACAGATACGCAGTATTTT. Protein: CASSFGARAYTDTQYF.

This clone is a singleton in its sample. This rearrangement joins TRBV28 to TRBJ1-1; 7 bases align to TRBD1. Germline CDR1 is MDHEN and CDR2 is SYDVKM. The ends lost 3 bases at V and 0 bases at J; junction bases unmatched: 13. CDR3 length equals 18 residues. The CDR3 region is CASSFWRGRDSMNTEAFF. CDR3 in DNA: TGTGCCAGCAGTTTTTGGCGAGGGAGGGACAGTATGAACACTGAAGCTTTCTTT.

This clone has a single count. The V and J genes are TRBV5-6 and TRBJ1-2; D call uncertain. V lost 0 bases, J lost 3 bases, and 12 bases lay in between. Per the germline V gene, CDR1 is SGHDT and CDR2 is YYEEEE. The CDR3 length is 15 residues. The CDR3 DNA is TGTGCCAGCAGCTTGGCGATGCGCCGGGACTATGGCTACACCTTC. Translated: CASSLAMRRDYGYTF.